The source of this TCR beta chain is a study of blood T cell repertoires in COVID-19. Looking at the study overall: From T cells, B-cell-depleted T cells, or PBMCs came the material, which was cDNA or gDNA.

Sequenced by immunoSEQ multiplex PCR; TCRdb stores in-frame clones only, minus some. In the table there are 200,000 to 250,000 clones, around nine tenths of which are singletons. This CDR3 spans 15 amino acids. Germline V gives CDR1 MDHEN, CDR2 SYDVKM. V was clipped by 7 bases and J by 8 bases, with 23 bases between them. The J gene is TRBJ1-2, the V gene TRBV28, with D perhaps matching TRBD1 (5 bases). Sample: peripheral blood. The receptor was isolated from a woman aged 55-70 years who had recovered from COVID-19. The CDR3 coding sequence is TGTGCCAGCATTCTATCAGGGTTACGTCTAGAAGGCTACACCTTC. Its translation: CASILSGLRLEGYTF.